Presented here are 32 T cell receptor beta chains from one specimen sequenced in a study of Ad26.COV2.S vaccination and SARS-CoV-2 variants (dated by TCRdb to the early 2020s). The treatment or condition tag for this specimen amounts to: some 19 received Ad26.COV2.S at low or high dose, single or two shots; several received placebo; per-sample allocation not given. For vaccine and placebo recipients, the sequenced repertoires came from samples collected on day 63 after the first injection. The library was produced with the immunoSEQ multiplex PCR assay. TCRdb took this table from immuneACCESS and kept in-frame rearrangements with V and J called. Such tables lack part of the clones; where checked against another copy, unresolved V genes explain under half of the gap, and the rest is unexplained. The sample records about 350,000 clones, around 89% of which are singletons. The top ten hold approximately 4.5% of the sample.

Material: peripheral blood, obtained in a trial of Ad26.COV2.S vaccine versus placebo. Receptors originate from a person between 18 and 60 years old who received the Ad26.COV2.S COVID-19 vaccine or a placebo.

The chain employs TRBV12-3 or TRBV12-4 and TRBJ1-3; D remains ambiguous. V lost 10 bases, J lost 4 bases, and 11 bases lay in between. This CDR3 region has 12 residues. CDR3 amino acids: CATRTGGNTIYF. The CDR3 DNA is TGTGCCACTCGGACGGGAGGAAACACCATATATTTT.

This clone was seen a handful of times. The chain joins TRBV28 to TRBJ2-3; D gene uncertain. The CDR3 spans 11 residues. Trimming shortened V by 5 bases and J by 12 bases, and 12 bases separated the two germline ends. From germline, CDR1 is MDHEN and CDR2 SYDVKM. The CDR3 loop is CASSQTRAQYF. The CDR3 nucleotides read TGTGCCAGCAGTCAAACCCGGGCACAGTATTTT.

The V call is TRBV5-1, the J call TRBJ1-2; D remains ambiguous. Deletions cut 4 bases from V and 3 bases from J, with 13 bases between. Germline CDR1 reads SGHRS; CDR2 reads YFSETQ. The CDR3 covers 14 residues. CDR3 sequence: CASSVSTADYGYTF. In nucleotides, the CDR3 is TGCGCCAGCAGCGTCAGCACAGCAGACTATGGCTACACCTTC.

This rearrangement joins TRBV5-1 to TRBJ2-7, with TRBD2 as a possible D gene (6 bases). The CDR3 is 13 amino acids. CDR1 and CDR2 from the germline V gene are SGHRS and YFSETQ. V lost 0 bases and J lost 4, with 8 bases in between. CDR3 coding DNA: TGCGCCAGCAGCTTGGGGGGGACTTACGAGCAGTACTTC. Translation gives CASSLGGTYEQYF.

This clone was counted a single time. The chain combines TRBV18 with TRBJ1-3, with D tentatively TRBD1 (5 bases). The CDR3 has 17 residues. Germline CDR1 is KGHSH and CDR2 is LQKENI. Between the trimmed V and J ends, which lost 1 base and 3 bases, there was a span of 16 bases. The CDR3 DNA follows: TGTGCCAGCTCACCACTATCCCAGGGTGGGTTTGGAAACACCATATATTTT. As protein: CASSPLSQGGFGNTIYF.

This chain links TRBV3-1 (or the pseudogene TRBV3-2) with TRBJ2-1, with TRBD2 matching over 8 bases. The CDR3 covers 16 residues. Unmatched junction bases numbered 10, after V lost 0 bases and J lost 9 bases. Germline CDR1 and CDR2: LGHDT and YNNKEL (reference sequence). The CDR3 sequence: CASSQDLAGGLVEQFF. In DNA, the CDR3 is TGTGCCAGCAGCCAAGATCTTGCGGGGGGCCTCGTTGAGCAGTTCTTC.

The chain is built from TRBV30 and TRBJ1-1, with a tentative D call TRBD1 (6 bases). Germline loops: CDR1 GTSNPN, CDR2 SVGIG (reference sequence). V gave up 0 bases and J gave up 1 base, with 6 bases separating them. The CDR3 sequence is 13 residues long. This CDR3 is CAWSVQGNTEAFF. CDR3 nucleotide sequence: TGTGCCTGGAGTGTACAGGGGAACACTGAAGCTTTCTTT.

The rearrangement uses TRBV4-1 and TRBJ2-7, with unresolved D. Germline-derived CDR1 and CDR2 are MGHRA and YSYEKL. V lost 0 bases, J lost 2 bases, and 11 bases lay in between. The CDR3 is made up of 15 amino acids. The DNA of the CDR3 is TGCGCCAGCAGCCAAGAGCCGTCTAACCCCTACGAGCAGTACTTC. Encoded protein: CASSQEPSNPYEQYF.

CDR3 sequence reads: CATSEHAGGHGSEQFF. As DNA, the CDR3 is TGTGCCACCAGTGAACACGCAGGAGGTCACGGGAGCGAGCAGTTCTTC. This chain joins TRBV24-1 and TRBJ2-1, with D perhaps matching TRBD2 (6 bases). The germline CDR1 and CDR2 sequences are KGHDR and SFDVKD. The CDR3 totals 16 residues. With 4 bases removed from V and 10 bases from J, the gap between germline ends came to 22 bases.

The chain has TRBV3-1 (or the pseudogene TRBV3-2) and TRBJ2-5, with D possibly TRBD2 on 6 matching bases. Trimming cost V 2 bases and J 0 bases, with 13 bases left between them. The CDR3 totals 16 residues. CDR1 is LGHDT, CDR2 YNNKEL, per germline (reference sequence). For the CDR3, the DNA is TGTGCCAGCAGCCAATCAGCGGGCACGTACCAAGAGACCCAGTACTTC. Its protein product is CASSQSAGTYQETQYF.

J is TRBJ1-5 and V is TRBV7-9; 7 bases are a match to TRBD1. V dropped 4 bases and J dropped 0; count of bases not matched to a gene: 6. CDR1 SEHNR and CDR2 FQNEAQ come from the germline V gene (reference sequence). This CDR3 contains 16 residues. The CDR3, as DNA: TGTGCCAGCAGCTCCGACAGGGCCCTTAGCAATCAGCCCCAGCATTTT. This codes for CASSSDRALSNQPQHF.

This chain connects TRBV4-1 to TRBJ2-2; D unresolved. CDR1 is MGHRA and CDR2 is YSYEKL in the germline V gene. The CDR3 contains 13 residues. The V end lost 1 base, the J end lost 3 bases, and 3 bases lay between the germline ends. The CDR3 region is CASSQVDTGELFF. CDR3 nucleotides: TGCGCCAGCAGCCAAGTGGACACCGGGGAGCTGTTTTTT.

The chain recombines TRBV7-8 with TRBJ2-7, with 9 positions matching TRBD2. CDR1 is SGHVS, CDR2 FQNEAQ, per germline. The CDR3 is made up of 15 amino acids. J lost 4 bases, V lost 1 base, and 5 bases had no gene match. CDR3 loop: CASSLELAGSYEQYF. The CDR3 DNA reads TGTGCCAGCAGCTTAGAACTAGCGGGCTCTTACGAGCAGTACTTC.

The chain recombines TRBV5-1 with TRBJ2-7; D possibly corresponds to TRBD2 (6 bases). This CDR3 is built from 13 residues. The V gene lost 3 bases and the J gene lost 1 base, with 8 bases spanning the gap. Germline CDR1 and CDR2: SGHRS and YFSETQ. The CDR3 coding sequence is TGCGCCAGCAGCTGGGGGACTTCCTACGAGCAGTACTTC. Protein: CASSWGTSYEQYF.

The chain has TRBV5-1 and TRBJ1-4; possible D gene TRBD1, 5 bases. There are 15 residues in the CDR3. Trimming took off 1 base at V and 2 bases at J, with 9 bases between the two ends. CDR1 is SGHRS, CDR2 YFSETQ, per germline. CDR3 DNA sequence: TGCGCCAGCAGCTTGCGCCCAGGGACTAATGAAAAACTGTTTTTT. Encoded protein: CASSLRPGTNEKLFF. Full variable domain (rest looked up from reference TRBV5-1 and TRBJ1-4): KAGVTQTPRYLIKTRGQQVTLSCSPISGHRSVSWYQQTPGQGLQFLFEYFSETQRNKGNFPGRFSGRQFSNSRSEMNVSTLELGDSALYLCASSLRPGTNEKLFFGSGTQLSVL.

This chain links TRBV7-6 with TRBJ2-3; TRBD2 agrees at 7 bases. Losses at the gene ends were 0 bases for V and 4 bases for J; bases not matched to a gene: 10. CDR3 length equals 17 residues. Per germline, CDR1 SGHVS and CDR2 FNYEAQ. Written as DNA, the CDR3 is TGTGCCAGCAGCTTAGCCGGGGGGAATACTCGCGCAGATACGCAGTATTTT. Residues: CASSLAGGNTRADTQYF.

V usage is TRBV5-1 and J usage is TRBJ2-7, with 9 bases identical to TRBD1. The germline CDR1 and CDR2 sequences are SGHRS and YFSETQ. Germline trimming cut 4 bases from V and 2 bases from J; bases unmatched to any gene: 7. The length of the CDR3 is 15 residues. CDR3 amino acids: CASSPRDRETYEQYF. CDR3 DNA: TGCGCCAGCAGCCCCCGGGACAGGGAAACCTACGAGCAGTACTTC.

The gene calls are TRBV2 and TRBJ1-2; 12 positions match TRBD1. From germline, CDR1 is SNHLY and CDR2 FYNNEI. Germline trimming cut 4 bases from V and 3 bases from J; bases unmatched to any gene: 12. This CDR3 spans 18 amino acids. The CDR3 DNA reads as TGTGCCAGCAGTGTATTCCGGGACAGGGGGCTTAGTGACTATGGCTACACCTTC. It is translated as CASSVFRDRGLSDYGYTF.

CDR3 region: CASSQVQGAGTEAFF. In DNA form, the CDR3 reads TGTGCCAGCAGCCAAGTTCAGGGGGCCGGCACTGAAGCTTTCTTT. The chain employs TRBV3-1 (or the pseudogene TRBV3-2) and TRBJ1-1, with 8 positions matching TRBD1. Losses at the gene ends were 1 base for V and 4 bases for J; bases not matched to a gene: 5. This CDR3 has 15 residues. In germline, CDR1 is LGHDT, CDR2 YNNKEL (reference sequence).

The chain recombines TRBV29-1 with TRBJ1-1; a possible D gene is TRBD1 (5 bases). Per germline, CDR1 SQVTM and CDR2 ANQGSEA. V lost 4 bases and J 8 bases, leaving 8 bases between the germline ends. The CDR3 runs 10 residues. The CDR3 DNA is TGCAGCGTTGGCAGGGAGGAAGCTTTCTTT. It encodes CSVGREEAFF.

This chain uses TRBV5-1 with TRBJ1-3; D gene uncertain. CDR3 length: 14 amino acids. The V gene lost 0 bases and the J gene lost 3 bases, with 7 bases spanning the gap. CDR1 is SGHRS, CDR2 YFSETQ, per germline. CDR3 in DNA: TGCGCCAGCAGCTTGGACGGTTTTGGAAACACCATATATTTT. As protein: CASSLDGFGNTIYF.

V gene TRBV19 combines with J gene TRBJ1-1; D gene ambiguous. Germline CDR1 is LNHDA and CDR2 is SQIVND (reference sequence). This CDR3 contains 15 residues. Trimming took 6 bases from V and 3 from J, leaving 17 bases between them. For the CDR3, the DNA is TGTGCCAGTAGATCACGAAGGGTTCTGGACACTGAAGCTTTCTTT. It is translated as CASRSRRVLDTEAFF.

Worth noting for this clone: One end of the junction fails to match germline, which may point to a read error. The rearrangement joins TRBV27 to TRBJ2-1, with TRBD2 matching 9 bases. This CDR3 contains 13 residues. The germline CDR1 and CDR2 sequences are MNHEY and SMNVEV (reference sequence). The CDR3 DNA reads as TGTGCCAGCACTTTAGCGGGAGTCAATGAGCAGTTCTTC. Protein product: CASTLAGVNEQFF.

The chain has TRBV9 and TRBJ2-1; 10 bases agree with TRBD2. This CDR3 region has 14 residues. Germline values: CDR1 SGDLS, CDR2 YYNGEE. V shed 3 bases, J shed 10 bases, and the junction held 7 bases outside the gene matches. CDR3 bases: TGTGCCAGCAGCGAAAGCGGGGGGGCCCGCGAGCAGTTCTTC. Amino acids: CASSESGGAREQFF.

The rearrangement uses TRBV4-1 and TRBJ1-4; D call uncertain. CDR1 MGHRA and CDR2 YSYEKL come from the germline V gene. V gave up 7 bases and J gave up 4 bases, with 16 bases separating them. The CDR3 runs 15 residues. CDR3 amino acids: CASKDLNGFNEKLFF. CDR3 nucleotides: TGCGCCAGCAAGGACTTGAACGGATTTAATGAAAAACTGTTTTTT.

This chain uses TRBV3-1 (or the pseudogene TRBV3-2) with TRBJ2-7; D not resolved. The CDR3 covers 14 residues. The V end was cut by 1 base, the J end by 3 bases, with 10 bases between. Germline V lookup: CDR1 LGHDT, CDR2 YNNKEL (reference sequence). CDR3 sequence reads: CASSQAPSVYEQYF. The DNA of the CDR3 is TGTGCCAGCAGCCAAGCCCCGAGTGTCTACGAGCAGTACTTC.

J is TRBJ1-2 and V is TRBV5-1; TRBD1 might be the D (5 bases). Deletions cut 4 bases from V and 6 bases from J, with 19 bases between. The germline V gene has CDR1 SGHRS and CDR2 YFSETQ. CDR3 length: 15 amino acids. The CDR3 region is CASSQDVTGWDGYTF. CDR3 sequence (DNA): TGCGCCAGCAGCCAGGATGTTACAGGTTGGGATGGCTACACCTTC.

This clone was seen only once. The chain recombines TRBV7-2 with TRBJ1-2; D remains ambiguous. With 2 bases removed from V and 4 bases from J, the gap between germline ends came to 5 bases. Germline V lookup: CDR1 SGHTA, CDR2 FQGNSA. The CDR3 spans 12 residues. The CDR3: CASSLRFYGYTF. CDR3 coding DNA: TGTGCCAGCAGCTTACGTTTCTATGGCTACACCTTC. The full variable domain, its missing parts supplied by reference TRBV7-2 and TRBJ1-2, is GAGVSQSPSNKVTEKGKDVELRCDPISGHTALYWYRQSLGQGLEFLIYFQGNSAPDKSGLPSDRFSAERTGGSVSTLTIQRTQQEDSAVYLCASSLRFYGYTFGSGTRLTVV.

The chain carries TRBV5-1 and TRBJ1-1; weak D call: TRBD1 (5 bases). Germline V gives CDR1 SGHRS, CDR2 YFSETQ. V was shortened by 0 bases and J by 1 base, with 10 bases between the two germline ends. The CDR3 is 15 residues long. The CDR3 DNA reads TGCGCCAGCAGCTTGGTTGCAGGGAGGAACACTGAAGCTTTCTTT. Translating it yields CASSLVAGRNTEAFF.

The CDR3 bases are TGTGCCAGCAGTTTAACGGACGGGACAGAGCAGTTCTTC. The encoded protein is CASSLTDGTEQFF. This rearrangement joins TRBV28 to TRBJ2-1; the D gene is possibly TRBD1 (6 bases). The CDR3 is 13 amino acids. V gave up 2 bases and J gave up 10 bases, with 12 bases separating them. Germline-derived CDR1 and CDR2 are MDHEN and SYDVKM. The whole variable domain, filled in from reference TRBV28 and TRBJ2-1, reads DVKVTQSSRYLVKRTGEKVFLECVQDMDHENMFWYRQDPGLGLRLIYFSYDVKMKEKGDIPEGYSVSREKKERFSLILESASTNQTSMYLCASSLTDGTEQFFGPGTRLTVL.

This chain links TRBV7-9 with TRBJ2-2, with 7 bases fitting TRBD1. This CDR3 has 17 amino acids. The V and J ends lost 6 bases and 3 bases, in that order; junction bases with no gene match: 13. CDR1 and CDR2 (germline): SEHNR, FQNEAQ (reference sequence). The CDR3, as DNA: TGTGCCAGCAGGCAACGGGGACAGACGGCGGACACCGGGGAGCTGTTTTTT. Translating gives CASRQRGQTADTGELFF.

The count of this clone is one. Mismatch with germline at one junction end may stem from a read error. The chain has TRBV3-1 (or the pseudogene TRBV3-2) and TRBJ2-1; no reliable D call. The CDR3 is 18 amino acids. CDR1 is LGHDT, CDR2 YNNKEL, per germline (reference sequence). In DNA form, the CDR3 reads TGTGCCAGCAGCCACAGTTTTGGCGGATTTACCTCCCACAATGAGCAGTTCTTC. Protein product: CASSHSFGGFTSHNEQFF.